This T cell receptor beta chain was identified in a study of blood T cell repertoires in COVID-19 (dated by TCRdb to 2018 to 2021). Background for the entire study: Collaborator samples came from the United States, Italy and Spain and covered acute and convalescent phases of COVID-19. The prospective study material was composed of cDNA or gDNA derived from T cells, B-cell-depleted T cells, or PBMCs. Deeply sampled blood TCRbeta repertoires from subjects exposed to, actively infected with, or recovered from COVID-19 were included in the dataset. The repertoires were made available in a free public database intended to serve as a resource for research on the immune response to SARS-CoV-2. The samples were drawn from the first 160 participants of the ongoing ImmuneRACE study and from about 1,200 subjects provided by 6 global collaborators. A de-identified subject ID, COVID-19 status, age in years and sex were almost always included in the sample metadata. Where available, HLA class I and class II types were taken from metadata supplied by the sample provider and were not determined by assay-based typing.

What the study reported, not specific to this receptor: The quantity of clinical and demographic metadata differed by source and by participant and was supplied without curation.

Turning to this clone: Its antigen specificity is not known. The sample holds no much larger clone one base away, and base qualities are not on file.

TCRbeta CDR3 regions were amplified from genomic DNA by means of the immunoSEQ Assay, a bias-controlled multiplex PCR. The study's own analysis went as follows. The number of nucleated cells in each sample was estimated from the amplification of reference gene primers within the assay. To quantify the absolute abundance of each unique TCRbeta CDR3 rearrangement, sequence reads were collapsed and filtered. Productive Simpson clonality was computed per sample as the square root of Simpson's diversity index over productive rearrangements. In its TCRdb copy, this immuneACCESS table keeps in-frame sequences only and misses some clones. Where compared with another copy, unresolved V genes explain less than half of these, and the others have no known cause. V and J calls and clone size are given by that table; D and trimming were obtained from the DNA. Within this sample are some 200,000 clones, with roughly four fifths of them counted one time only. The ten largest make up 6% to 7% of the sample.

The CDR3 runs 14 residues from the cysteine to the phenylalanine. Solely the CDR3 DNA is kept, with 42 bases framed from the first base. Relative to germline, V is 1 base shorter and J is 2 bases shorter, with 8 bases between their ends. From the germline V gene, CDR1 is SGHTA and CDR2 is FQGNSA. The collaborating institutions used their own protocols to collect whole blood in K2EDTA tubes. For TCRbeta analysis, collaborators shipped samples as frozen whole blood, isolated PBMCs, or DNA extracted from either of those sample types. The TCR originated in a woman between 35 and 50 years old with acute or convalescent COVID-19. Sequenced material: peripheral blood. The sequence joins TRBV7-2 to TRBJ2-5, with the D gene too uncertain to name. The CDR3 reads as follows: CASSLGPNQETQYF. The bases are TGTGCCAGCAGCTTAGGTCCCAATCAAGAGACCCAGTACTTC.